This record concerns one T cell receptor beta chain sequence. Its antigen is not identified. Donor samples were obtained from healthy Caucasian individuals from Russia, aged about 6 to 100. Peripheral blood, roughly 9.3 milliliters per donor, was collected. The source of the sample is a study of blood T cells in healthy people across ages. Trimming removed 2 bases from V and 6 bases from J; junction bases left unmatched: 2. Looked up from germline, CDR1 is MNHNS and CDR2 is SASEGT. The CDR3 contains 15 residues. Study results and limitations: Lack of knowledge of donor CMV status possibly confounded expanded clonotype changes.

Together with a sample-barcoded 5' primer, a J-beta primer mix was included in a second PCR lasting about 6 to 11 cycles. TCRdb reprocessed the 5' RACE reads with MiXCR, giving one entry per CDR3 protein. This sample has about 1,400,000 distinct CDR3 sequences, with 59% found just once. The chain recombines TRBV6-1 with TRBJ2-1, with 12 bases identical to TRBD1. The sample was blood. This TCR was recovered from a man aged 18 to 29 in good health. In DNA form, the CDR3 reads TGTGCCAGCAGTGAAAGGGACAGGGGGCGCAATGAGCAGTTCTTC. This gives the protein CASSERDRGRNEQFF.